Listed here are 28 T cell receptor beta chains from one sample, sequenced in a study of cytomegalovirus exposure and HLA in healthy donors. The PCR ran on 60 Vbeta and 13 Jbeta primers. The data were produced by immunoSEQ multiplex PCR, yet TCRdb's version contains in-frame clones alone and is incomplete. The sample has about 190,000 clones, 74% seen once. Sequencing was done on a sample of PBMCs. The source of these receptors is a woman aged 25 to 39 in good health and CMV-seropositive.

The chain carries TRBV4-1 and TRBJ1-4; TRBD1 matches 9 bases. CDR1 and CDR2 (germline): MGHRA, YSYEKL. V lost 4 bases to trimming and J lost 5 bases; unmatched junction nucleotides: 2. This CDR3 region has 14 residues. Here the CDR3 reads CASSRGQGNEKLFF. In DNA, the CDR3 is TGCGCCAGCAGCCGGGGACAGGGAAATGAAAAACTGTTTTTT.

V usage is TRBV5-1 and J usage is TRBJ1-2; D remains ambiguous. Deletions cut 0 bases from V and 7 bases from J, with 16 bases between. This CDR3 contains 15 residues. Germline CDR1 and CDR2: SGHRS and YFSETQ. The CDR3 sequence: CASSLEAVRFGGYTF. CDR3 DNA: TGCGCCAGCAGCTTGGAGGCGGTTCGGTTTGGTGGCTACACCTTC.

This chain uses TRBV19 with TRBJ1-2; D not certain. The CDR3 length is 13 residues. With 1 base removed from V and 0 bases from J, the gap between germline ends came to 3 bases. The germline CDR1 and CDR2 sequences are LNHDA and SQIVND (reference sequence). The CDR3 coding sequence is TGTGCCAGTAGTATAGCCGCTAACTATGGCTACACCTTC. This translates into CASSIAANYGYTF.

The chain carries TRBV19 and TRBJ2-7, with a weak D call TRBD1 (5 bases). V gave up 4 bases and J gave up 6 bases, with 13 bases separating them. The CDR3 is made up of 13 amino acids. Germline V lookup: CDR1 LNHDA, CDR2 SQIVND (reference sequence). Here the CDR3 reads CASSTKTGSEQYF. The CDR3 DNA is TGTGCCAGTAGTACGAAAACAGGCAGCGAGCAGTACTTC. The full variable domain, its missing parts supplied by reference TRBV19 and TRBJ2-7, is DGGITQSPKYLFRKEGQNVTLSCEQNLNHDAMYWYRQDPGQGLRLIYYSQIVNDFQKGDIAEGYSVSREKKESFPLTVTSAQKNPTAFYLCASSTKTGSEQYFGPGTRLTVT.

This clone has a handful of counts. The rearrangement links TRBV5-6 to TRBJ1-1, with 11 bases that match TRBD1. Germline loops: CDR1 SGHDT, CDR2 YYEEEE. J gave up 10 bases and V 4 bases, and 9 bases lay outside the gene matches. The CDR3 has 14 residues. CDR3 region: CASSGTGGTRVAFF. CDR3 bases: TGTGCCAGCAGCGGGACAGGGGGTACTCGGGTAGCTTTCTTT.

The rearrangement links TRBV11-2 to TRBJ1-5; possible D gene TRBD1, 6 bases. From germline, CDR1 is SGHAT and CDR2 FQNNGV. The V end was cut by 1 base, the J end by 0 bases, with 7 bases between. This CDR3 is built from 15 residues. The CDR3 nucleotides are TGTGCCAGCAGCTTAGTAGGGGGTAGCAATCAGCCCCAGCATTTT. It translates to CASSLVGGSNQPQHF. Together with reference TRBV11-2 and TRBJ1-5, the CDR3 gives the full variable domain: EAGVAQSPRYKIIEKRQSVAFWCNPISGHATLYWYQQILGQGPKLLIQFQNNGVVDDSQLPKDRFSAERLKGVDSTLKIQPAKLEDSAVYLCASSLVGGSNQPQHFGDGTRLSIL.

The rearrangement joins TRBV10-2 to TRBJ2-1; 8 bases line up with TRBD1. Per the germline V gene, CDR1 is WSHSY and CDR2 is SAAADI. CDR3 length: 15 amino acids. The junction had 11 bases not matched to a gene; V was cut back by 7 bases and J by 6 bases. For the CDR3, the DNA is TGCGCCAGCACGGGACGGCGACAGGGGTTCAATGAGCAGTTCTTC. As protein: CASTGRRQGFNEQFF.

The chain combines TRBV6-1 with TRBJ1-2; D gene unclear. CDR3 length: 12 amino acids. The germline V gene has CDR1 MNHNS and CDR2 SASEGT. V was shortened by 8 bases and J by 0 bases, with 7 bases between the two germline ends. The CDR3: CASFGSNYGYTF. The CDR3 DNA sequence: TGTGCCAGCTTCGGGTCTAACTATGGCTACACCTTC.

V is TRBV10-1 and J is TRBJ2-5, with D possibly TRBD2 on 6 matching bases. The germline CDR1 and CDR2 sequences are WNHNN and SYGVQD (reference sequence). Deletions cut 4 bases from V and 5 bases from J, with 14 bases between. CDR3 length: 14 residues. DNA of the CDR3: TGCGCCAGCAGTGGACCGGGGGAGAGGGAGACCCAGTACTTC. As protein: CASSGPGERETQYF.

This chain connects TRBV27 to TRBJ1-2, with 7 bases identical to TRBD1. The CDR3 is 15 residues long. The V gene end was trimmed by 7 bases and the J gene end by 2 bases; junction bases not matched to a gene: 10. Looked up from germline, CDR1 is MNHEY and CDR2 is SMNVEV (reference sequence). CDR3 protein: CASIPRGSDNYGYTF. For the CDR3, the DNA is TGTGCCAGCATCCCCAGGGGGTCTGACAACTATGGCTACACCTTC.

This clone has only one observation. V is TRBV7-6 and J is TRBJ2-7; perhaps TRBD2 as D (6 bases). Germline V gene data show CDR1 as SGHVS and CDR2 as FNYEAQ. The length of the CDR3 is 16 residues. V gave up 1 base and J gave up 2 bases, with 15 bases separating them. As DNA, the CDR3 is TGTGCCAGCAGCTTAGATCGGGGTAGCGGTCCCTACGAGCAGTACTTC. This encodes CASSLDRGSGPYEQYF. Drawing the rest from reference TRBV7-6 and TRBJ2-7, the complete variable domain is GAGVSQSPRYKVTKRGQDVALRCDPISGHVSLYWYRQALGQGPEFLTYFNYEAQQDKSGLPNDRFSAERPEGSISTLTIQRTEQRDSAMYRCASSLDRGSGPYEQYFGPGTRLTVT.

The chain carries TRBV18 and TRBJ1-5; 7 bases line up with TRBD1. The V and J ends lost 2 bases and 11 bases, in that order; junction bases with no gene match: 3. From germline, CDR1 is KGHSH and CDR2 LQKENI. The CDR3 runs to 12 residues. This CDR3 reads CASSPDRATQHF. CDR3 coding DNA: TGTGCCAGCTCACCAGACAGGGCGACCCAGCATTTT.

The chain recombines TRBV7-9 with TRBJ1-2, with 9 bases that match TRBD1. J was trimmed by 4 bases and V by 6 bases; bases with no gene match: 15. Germline V CDR1 and CDR2: SEHNR, FQNEAQ (reference sequence). The CDR3 loop spans 17 amino acids. Here the CDR3 reads CASSNTLATGGSYGYTF. As DNA, the CDR3 is TGTGCCAGCAGTAACACCCTCGCCACAGGGGGCAGCTATGGCTACACCTTC.

J is TRBJ2-5 and V is TRBV19; 8 positions agree with TRBD2. This CDR3 is built from 15 residues. V was clipped by 1 base and J by 2 bases; unmatched bases: 3. Germline V gene data show CDR1 as LNHDA and CDR2 as SQIVND (reference sequence). Here the CDR3 DNA reads TGTGCCAGTAGTATAGCGGGAGGGTCACAAGAGACCCAGTACTTC. Amino acids: CASSIAGGSQETQYF.

The chain uses TRBV28 and TRBJ1-5, with a possible D match to TRBD1 (5 bases). Looked up from germline, CDR1 is MDHEN and CDR2 is SYDVKM. This CDR3 region has 17 residues. Trimming left V 1 base short and J 3 bases short, with 16 bases between. CDR3 residues: CASSLLKGTDNNQPQHF. CDR3 DNA sequence: TGTGCCAGCAGTTTATTAAAGGGGACTGACAACAATCAGCCCCAGCATTTT.

The chain joins TRBV28 to TRBJ2-7; no clear D gene. Trimming shortened V by 4 bases and J by 3 bases, and 4 bases separated the two germline ends. The CDR3 covers 11 residues. Germline V lookup: CDR1 MDHEN, CDR2 SYDVKM. CDR3 residues: CASSSNYEQYF. The CDR3 DNA sequence: TGTGCCAGCAGTTCAAACTACGAGCAGTACTTC.

The gene calls are TRBV27 and TRBJ2-1, with D possibly being TRBD2 (6 bases). The germline gives CDR1 MNHEY, CDR2 SMNVEV (reference sequence). Trimming removed 0 bases at V and 0 bases at J, with 15 bases between. There are 18 residues in the CDR3. The DNA for the CDR3 is TGTGCCAGCAGTTTATCGTTCCCTGGGACTTCCTCCTACAATGAGCAGTTCTTC. Translated: CASSLSFPGTSSYNEQFF.

The V gene is TRBV5-1, the J gene TRBJ1-1; D possibly corresponds to TRBD1 (6 bases). CDR1 SGHRS and CDR2 YFSETQ come from the germline V gene. Trimming stripped 2 bases from V and 1 base from J, with 12 bases between. CDR3 size: 15 residues. The CDR3 here is CASSLTGTTNTEAFF. The CDR3 DNA reads TGCGCCAGCAGCTTAACCGGGACAACGAACACTGAAGCTTTCTTT. Full variable domain (remainder filled in from reference TRBV5-1 and TRBJ1-1): KAGVTQTPRYLIKTRGQQVTLSCSPISGHRSVSWYQQTPGQGLQFLFEYFSETQRNKGNFPGRFSGRQFSNSRSEMNVSTLELGDSALYLCASSLTGTTNTEAFFGQGTRLTVV.

The CDR3 spells CASSFGDRGPYRGQETQYF. For the CDR3, the DNA is TGTGCCAGCAGCTTCGGAGACAGGGGGCCGTACAGGGGCCAAGAGACCCAGTACTTC. The V call is TRBV5-4, the J call TRBJ2-5, with 10 bases fitting TRBD1. The V gene end was trimmed by 2 bases and the J gene end by 1 base; junction bases not matched to a gene: 14. The CDR3 extends over 19 amino acids. Germline CDR1 reads SGHNT; CDR2 reads YYREEE (reference sequence).

V usage is TRBV5-1 and J usage is TRBJ2-3; no firm D call. V was shortened by 4 bases and J by 0 bases, with 9 bases between the two germline ends. Germline V gene lookup returns CDR1 SGHRS and CDR2 YFSETQ. CDR3 length: 14 amino acids. CDR3 in amino acids: CASSGQLSTDTQYF. The DNA of the CDR3 is TGCGCCAGCAGCGGGCAATTAAGCACAGATACGCAGTATTTT.

DNA of the CDR3: TGTGCCATCAGCACCGGACAGGGCTACGAGCAGTACTTC. The encoded protein is CAISTGQGYEQYF. The chain joins TRBV10-3 to TRBJ2-7; 8 nucleotides match TRBD1. The CDR3 spans 13 residues. The V gene end was trimmed by 6 bases and the J gene end by 3 bases; junction bases not matched to a gene: 4. Germline V gene data show CDR1 as ENHRY and CDR2 as SYGVKD.

This chain connects TRBV6-6 to TRBJ1-2; D uncertain. Per germline, CDR1 MNHNY and CDR2 SVGAGI (reference sequence). This CDR3 region has 14 residues. Trimming pared 7 bases from V and 2 bases from J, leaving 14 bases between. The CDR3 protein is CASNPLIRNYGYTF. As DNA, the CDR3 is TGTGCCAGCAACCCACTCATCAGGAACTATGGCTACACCTTC.

This clone was found once. CDR3 in amino acids: CASSQGLADTQYF. In nucleotides, the CDR3 is TGTGCCAGTAGTCAGGGATTGGCAGATACGCAGTATTTT. The chain recombines TRBV19 with TRBJ2-3, with a weak D call TRBD1 (5 bases). CDR3 length: 13 amino acids. Looked up from germline, CDR1 is LNHDA and CDR2 is SQIVND (reference sequence). V dropped 5 bases and J dropped 4 bases, with 10 bases sitting between them.

The rearrangement joins TRBV2 to TRBJ1-2; 9 positions agree with TRBD1. The V segment lost 7 bases and the J segment 3 bases; nucleotides outside the gene matches: 6. In germline, CDR1 is SNHLY, CDR2 FYNNEI. The CDR3 contains 14 residues. CDR3 sequence: CASIRDRDDYGYTF. In DNA form, the CDR3 reads TGTGCCAGCATTCGGGACAGGGATGACTATGGCTACACCTTC.

The V gene is TRBV21-1, the J gene TRBJ1-1. TRBV21-1 is an annotated pseudogene. The CDR3 is 16 amino acids. In DNA, the CDR3 is TGTGCCAGCAGAAATAAGGAAATCCCGGGGTCCACTGAAGCTTTCTTT. Protein sequence: CASRNKEIPGSTEAFF.

The chain links TRBV27 to TRBJ1-2; TRBD1 might be the D (6 bases). The V and J ends lost 3 bases and 4 bases respectively, with 12 bases between them. The germline gives CDR1 MNHEY, CDR2 SMNVEV (reference sequence). CDR3 length: 14 residues. Written as DNA, the CDR3 is TGTGCCAGCAGTTTCGGCCAGGGGATCTATGGCTACACCTTC. It translates to CASSFGQGIYGYTF.

The V call is TRBV28, the J call TRBJ2-1; D is possibly TRBD2 (6 bases). V was clipped by 3 bases and J by 2 bases, with 14 bases between them. This CDR3 spans 16 amino acids. Per germline, CDR1 MDHEN and CDR2 SYDVKM. The CDR3 reads CASSLNRWGAYNEQFF. As DNA, the CDR3 is TGTGCCAGCAGTTTGAATCGGTGGGGGGCCTACAATGAGCAGTTCTTC.

The chain combines TRBV6-1 with TRBJ1-2, with TRBD1 as a possible D gene (5 bases). The germline V gene has CDR1 MNHNS and CDR2 SASEGT. Trimming cost V 4 bases and J 0 bases, with 18 bases left between them. The CDR3 has 17 amino acids. CDR3 coding DNA: TGTGCCAGCAGTGCGGGCGTAGGACAATTAGCTAACTATGGCTACACCTTC. Translating it yields CASSAGVGQLANYGYTF.